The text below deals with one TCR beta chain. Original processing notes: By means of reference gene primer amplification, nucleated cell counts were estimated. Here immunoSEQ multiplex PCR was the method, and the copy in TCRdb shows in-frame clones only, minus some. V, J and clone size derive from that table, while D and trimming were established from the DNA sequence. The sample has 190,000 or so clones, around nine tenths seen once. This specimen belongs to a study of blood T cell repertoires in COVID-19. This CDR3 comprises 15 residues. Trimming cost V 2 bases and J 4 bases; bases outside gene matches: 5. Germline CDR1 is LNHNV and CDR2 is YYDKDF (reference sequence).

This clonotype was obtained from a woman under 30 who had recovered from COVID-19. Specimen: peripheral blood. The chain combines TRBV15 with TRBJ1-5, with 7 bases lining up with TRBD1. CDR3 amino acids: CATSRPGTDNQPQHF. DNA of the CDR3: TGTGCCACCAGCAGACCCGGGACAGATAATCAGCCCCAGCATTTT.